This entry lists 11 T cell receptor beta chains sequenced from one sample in a study of T cell changes during pregnancy in multiple sclerosis. The table came from immunoSEQ multiplex PCR; TCRdb's copy has only in-frame clones and leaves some out. The table has around 33,000 clones, just over 90% seen once. The sample was CD4+ T cells from peripheral blood mononuclear cells, taken after pregnancy. Receptors originate from a female donor with multiple sclerosis, enrolled in a pregnancy study.

The chain links TRBV6-6 to TRBJ1-1; D might be TRBD1 (5 bases). Germline-derived CDR1 and CDR2 are MNHNY and SVGAGI (reference sequence). With 10 bases removed from V and 5 bases from J, the gap between germline ends came to 20 bases. This CDR3 comprises 14 residues. The CDR3 loop reads CATQGGPRGTEAFF. The DNA for the CDR3 is TGTGCCACCCAGGGAGGCCCCCGGGGGACTGAAGCTTTCTTT.

The chain carries TRBV7-9 and TRBJ2-5; 11 bases map to TRBD1. CDR1 and CDR2 (germline): SEHNR, FQNEAQ (reference sequence). J lost 5 bases, V lost 8 bases, and 10 bases had no gene match. The CDR3 consists of 15 residues. CDR3 residues: CASGSGTGGPETQYF. CDR3 coding DNA: TGTGCCAGCGGTTCCGGGACAGGGGGTCCGGAGACCCAGTACTTC.

The chain has TRBV7-8 and TRBJ2-7; tentatively, D is TRBD2 (5 bases). Germline V lookup: CDR1 SGHVS, CDR2 FQNEAQ. V lost 5 bases and J lost 3, with 32 bases in between. CDR3 size: 20 residues. The chain's CDR3 is CASSKLSTTPPGKSNYEQYF. CDR3 DNA: TGTGCCAGCAGCAAACTTTCTACTACACCTCCGGGGAAAAGCAACTACGAGCAGTACTTC.

V is TRBV2 and J is TRBJ2-2; tentatively, D is TRBD1 (7 bases). The CDR3 is 14 amino acids. CDR1 and CDR2 (germline): SNHLY, FYNNEI. Trimming took off 4 bases at V and 6 bases at J, with 12 bases between the two ends. This chain's CDR3 is CASSVQGGAGELFF. The DNA for the CDR3 is TGTGCCAGCAGTGTCCAGGGGGGAGCCGGGGAGCTGTTTTTT.

The J gene is TRBJ1-4, the V gene TRBV27; no clear D. The CDR3 consists of 18 residues. CDR1 and CDR2 from the germline V gene are MNHEY and SMNVEV (reference sequence). V was clipped by 5 bases and J by 1 base, with 20 bases between them. The CDR3 DNA follows: TGTGCCAGCAGTCCCCTCCGAGCGGGCTACGGAACTAATGAAAAACTGTTTTTT. It yields the protein CASSPLRAGYGTNEKLFF.

The V call is TRBV5-1, the J call TRBJ1-1; TRBD1 matches at 7 bases. The CDR3 is 14 amino acids. The germline gives CDR1 SGHRS, CDR2 YFSETQ. The V gene end was trimmed by 3 bases and the J gene end by 6 bases; junction bases not matched to a gene: 8. The CDR3 bases are TGCGCCAGCAGCTCCCGGACAGGAGGATCTGAAGCTTTCTTT. This translates into CASSSRTGGSEAFF. The variable domain in full, completed from reference TRBV5-1 and TRBJ1-1, reads KAGVTQTPRYLIKTRGQQVTLSCSPISGHRSVSWYQQTPGQGLQFLFEYFSETQRNKGNFPGRFSGRQFSNSRSEMNVSTLELGDSALYLCASSSRTGGSEAFFGQGTRLTVV.

This chain uses TRBV6-5 with TRBJ1-1; D remains ambiguous. Germline CDR1 is MNHEY and CDR2 is SVGAGI. Trimming pared 6 bases from V and 4 bases from J, leaving 18 bases between. This CDR3 comprises 15 residues. DNA for the CDR3: TGTGCCAGCAGAATTAAGGGAGGGCAGGCCACTGAAGCTTTCTTT. Translating it yields CASRIKGGQATEAFF.

The rearrangement links TRBV7-9 to TRBJ1-3; a weak D match, TRBD1 (5 bases). The CDR3 runs to 14 residues. Between the trimmed V and J ends, which lost 5 bases and 6 bases, there was a span of 14 bases. The germline V gene encodes CDR1 SEHNR and CDR2 FQNEAQ (reference sequence). CDR3 sequence: CASSLGAVKNTIYF. Here the CDR3 DNA reads TGTGCCAGCAGCCTAGGGGCAGTAAAAAACACCATATATTTT.

This clone was counted a single time. V and J are TRBV7-2 and TRBJ2-7; maybe TRBD2 (5 bases). This CDR3 has 14 amino acids. Germline V lookup: CDR1 SGHTA, CDR2 FQGNSA. V shed 7 bases and J shed 0 bases, with 13 bases lying between them. CDR3 loop: CASTPGDSSYEQYF. For the CDR3, the DNA is TGTGCCAGCACCCCCGGGGATAGCTCCTACGAGCAGTACTTC.

In DNA form, the CDR3 reads TGTGCCAGTCGGGGTGGGGGCGAGGGCTACACCTTC. Protein: CASRGGGEGYTF. The V gene is TRBV6-6, the J gene TRBJ1-2, with a weak D call TRBD1 (6 bases). Germline CDR1 MNHNY, CDR2 SVGAGI (reference sequence). The CDR3 is 12 residues long. The V end lost 9 bases, the J end lost 8 bases, and 16 bases lay between the germline ends.

A remark on this clone: At one boundary the junction diverges from the germline segment, which might be a read error. This chain links TRBV30 with TRBJ2-1, with TRBD1 identical over 8 bases. The CDR3 contains 18 residues. Germline CDR1 GTSNPN, CDR2 SVGIG (reference sequence). CDR3 coding DNA: TGTGCCTGGAGCTTCGACCCCGGGACAGGAGGATTTGCAGGGAAGCATTTCTTC. Amino acids: CAWSFDPGTGGFAGKHFF.